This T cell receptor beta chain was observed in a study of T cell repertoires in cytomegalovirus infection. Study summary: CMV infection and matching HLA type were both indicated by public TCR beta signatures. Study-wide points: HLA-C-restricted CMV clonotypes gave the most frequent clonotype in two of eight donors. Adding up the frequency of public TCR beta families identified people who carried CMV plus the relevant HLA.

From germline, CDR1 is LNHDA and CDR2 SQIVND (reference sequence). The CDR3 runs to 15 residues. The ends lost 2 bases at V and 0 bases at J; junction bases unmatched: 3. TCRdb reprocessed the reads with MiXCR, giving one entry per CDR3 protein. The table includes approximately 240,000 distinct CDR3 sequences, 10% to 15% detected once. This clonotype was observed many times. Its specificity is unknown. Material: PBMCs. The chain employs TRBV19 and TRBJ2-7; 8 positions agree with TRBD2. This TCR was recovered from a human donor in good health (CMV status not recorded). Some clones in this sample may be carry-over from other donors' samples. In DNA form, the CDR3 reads TGTGCCAGTAGTATACTAGCGGGTGACTCCTACGAGCAGTACTTC. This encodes CASSILAGDSYEQYF.